This entry lists 5 T cell receptor beta chains sequenced from one sample in a study of cytomegalovirus exposure and HLA in healthy donors. The PCR employed 60 Vbeta primers together with 13 Jbeta primers. Sequencing was performed with immunoSEQ multiplex PCR; in TCRdb, only in-frame clones are kept and a portion is missing. The table lists around 120,000 clones, approximately 77% of them singletons. Sequencing input: PBMCs. The receptors derive from a man younger than 30 in good health and CMV-seronegative.

This clone has a single count. The chain joins TRBV7-6 to TRBJ1-6; D perhaps matches TRBD1 (6 bases). The CDR3 contains 15 residues. V was cut by 1 base and J by 5 bases, with 9 bases left in between. The germline CDR1 and CDR2 sequences are SGHVS and FNYEAQ. The chain's CDR3 is CASSLGTGNNSPLHF. In DNA, the CDR3 is TGTGCCAGCAGCTTAGGCACAGGGAATAATTCACCCCTCCACTTT.

The chain carries TRBV6-5 and TRBJ2-3; TRBD2 might be the D (5 bases). CDR1 is MNHEY and CDR2 is SVGAGI in the germline V gene. CDR3 length: 15 residues. Trimming took off 0 bases at V and 6 bases at J, with 13 bases between the two ends. CDR3 amino acids: CASSYSPGWRDTQYF. CDR3 DNA: TGTGCCAGCAGTTACTCGCCCGGGTGGAGGGATACGCAGTATTTT.

The rearrangement links TRBV5-1 to TRBJ1-1; 11 bases match TRBD1. The ends lost 0 bases at V and 4 bases at J; junction bases unmatched: 5. The CDR3 length is 16 residues. CDR1 is SGHRS and CDR2 is YFSETQ in the germline V gene. The CDR3 sequence is CASSLDGTGGTTEAFF. The CDR3 DNA follows: TGCGCCAGCAGCTTGGATGGGACAGGGGGTACCACTGAAGCTTTCTTT.

The rearrangement joins TRBV5-6 to TRBJ2-1; D may be TRBD2 (5 bases). CDR3 length equals 17 residues. Germline V gives CDR1 SGHDT, CDR2 YYEEEE. Trimming took off 0 bases at V and 7 bases at J, with 20 bases between the two ends. This CDR3 is CASSLVRQLLPGNEQFF. CDR3 sequence (DNA): TGTGCCAGCAGCTTGGTTCGGCAGCTTCTACCGGGGAATGAGCAGTTCTTC.

This chain connects TRBV9 to TRBJ1-1; D may be TRBD1 (5 bases). CDR3 length equals 15 residues. The V gene's germline CDR1 is SGDLS and CDR2 YYNGEE. The germline V and J ends were trimmed by 3 bases and 2 bases, with 14 bases remaining between them. CDR3 sequence reads: CASSDPVTVNTEAFF. CDR3 sequence (DNA): TGTGCCAGCAGCGATCCGGTGACAGTCAACACTGAAGCTTTCTTT.